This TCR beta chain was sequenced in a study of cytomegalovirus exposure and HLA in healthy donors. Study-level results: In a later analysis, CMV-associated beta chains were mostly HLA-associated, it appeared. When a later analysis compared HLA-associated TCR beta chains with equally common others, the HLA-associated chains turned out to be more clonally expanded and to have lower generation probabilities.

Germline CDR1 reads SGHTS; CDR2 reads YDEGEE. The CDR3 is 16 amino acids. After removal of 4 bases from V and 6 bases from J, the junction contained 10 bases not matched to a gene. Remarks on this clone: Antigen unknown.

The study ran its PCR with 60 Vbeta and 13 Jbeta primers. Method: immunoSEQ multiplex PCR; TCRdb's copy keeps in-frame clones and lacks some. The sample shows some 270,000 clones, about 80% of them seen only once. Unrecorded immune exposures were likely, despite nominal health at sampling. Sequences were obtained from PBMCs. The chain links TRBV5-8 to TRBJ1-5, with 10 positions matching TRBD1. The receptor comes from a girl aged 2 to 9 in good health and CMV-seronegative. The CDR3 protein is CASSQGQGSWGQPQHF. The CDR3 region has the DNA TGTGCCAGCAGCCAGGGACAGGGGAGTTGGGGTCAGCCCCAGCATTTT.